This TCR beta chain was captured in a study of blood T cell repertoires in COVID-19 (TCRdb year 2020). Looking at the study overall: Samples from collaborators originated in the United States, Italy and Spain and spanned both the acute and convalescent phases of COVID-19. The prospective study material was composed of cDNA or gDNA derived from T cells, B-cell-depleted T cells, or PBMCs. Deeply sampled blood TCRbeta repertoires from subjects exposed to, actively infected with, or recovered from COVID-19 were included in the dataset. The repertoires were made available in a free public database intended to serve as a resource for research on the immune response to SARS-CoV-2. Samples came from the ongoing ImmuneRACE study (first 160 participants) plus 1,254 subjects from 6 global collaborators. The sample metadata nearly always contained a de-identified subject ID, COVID-19 status, age in years and sex. Where HLA class I and class II types were available, the types were taken from metadata supplied by the sample provider, not from assay-based typing. Broader findings and caveats from the paper: Clinical and demographic metadata were provided uncurated, with the amount varying by source and participant.

The CDR3 runs 14 amino acids, cysteine and phenylalanine included. The kept DNA is CDR3 alone, 42 bases in frame from the first base. CDR1 and CDR2, per the germline V gene, are MDHEN and SYDVKM. From V the trimming removes 8 bases and from J it removes 0 bases, while the gene matches leave 6 bases of the junction unaccounted for. TCRbeta CDR3 regions were amplified from genomic DNA by means of the immunoSEQ Assay, a bias-controlled multiplex PCR. The study's processing was this. Nucleated cell counts per sample were estimated from amplification of reference gene primers within the assay. To quantify the absolute abundance of each unique TCRbeta CDR3 rearrangement, sequence reads were collapsed and filtered. For each sample, productive Simpson clonality was calculated as the square root of Simpson's diversity index over productive rearrangements. The table comes from immuneACCESS by way of TCRdb, which keeps in-frame sequences with V and J called. Part of the clones is missing from these tables; in studies checked, under half for an unresolved V gene and the rest for unknown reasons. V and J calls and clone size come straight from that table; D and trimming were deduced from the DNA. The table for this sample lists 150,000 or so clones; about 79% of them were counted only once. The ten top clones hold under 9.5% of the sample.

In the prospective study, participants were about 18 to 90 years old, resided in approximately 25 geographic areas of the United States, and were enrolled through a virtual design. Cohort assignment in the prospective study relied on participant-reported clinical history from a screening survey and a study questionnaire. Recovered participants in ImmuneRACE Cohort 3 were defined by two consecutive negative NP/OP PCR tests, clearance by a healthcare professional, or resolution of symptoms. Each participant in the prospective study had whole blood, serum and a nasopharyngeal or oropharyngeal swab collected by mobile phlebotomists. Over a roughly two-month period, participants in the prospective study had the option of providing additional blood draws and questionnaires. Blood samples from the prospective study were shipped frozen or at room temperature prior to DNA extraction. Regarding this clone: Which antigen it targets is not known. One base away there is no much larger clone; base qualities are not given.

Sample: PBMCs or T cells enriched from blood (not recorded which). The V gene is TRBV28 and the J gene is TRBJ2-7; 8 central nucleotides agree with TRBD1. The TCR sequence derives from a man between 45 and 60 years old who had recovered from COVID-19. CDR3 reads: CASGPQGDSYEQYF. The nucleotide sequence is TGTGCCAGCGGACCACAGGGGGACTCCTACGAGCAGTACTTC.